This entry concerns a single T cell receptor beta chain. No antigen is known for it. The data belong to a study of multiple sclerosis patients with progressive multifocal leukoencephalopathy. Study results and caveats: PML-onset expanded TRB clones were detectable before and during natalizumab therapy.

TCRdb's copy holds only in-frame clones and misses some; the assay was immunoSEQ multiplex PCR. The sample contains 25,000 to 35,000 clones, around nine tenths of which appear only once. There are 12 residues in the CDR3. Unmatched junction bases numbered 2, after V lost 6 bases and J lost 4 bases. The germline CDR1 and CDR2 sequences are LNHDA and SQIVND (reference sequence). Sample time point: before natalizumab initiation. The rearrangement links TRBV19 to TRBJ1-1; 7 bases agree with TRBD1. This sequence was found in a human donor with multiple sclerosis. Source material: PBMCs. CDR3 protein: CASRTGLTEAFF. For the CDR3, the DNA is TGTGCCAGTAGGACAGGGCTCACTGAAGCTTTCTTT.